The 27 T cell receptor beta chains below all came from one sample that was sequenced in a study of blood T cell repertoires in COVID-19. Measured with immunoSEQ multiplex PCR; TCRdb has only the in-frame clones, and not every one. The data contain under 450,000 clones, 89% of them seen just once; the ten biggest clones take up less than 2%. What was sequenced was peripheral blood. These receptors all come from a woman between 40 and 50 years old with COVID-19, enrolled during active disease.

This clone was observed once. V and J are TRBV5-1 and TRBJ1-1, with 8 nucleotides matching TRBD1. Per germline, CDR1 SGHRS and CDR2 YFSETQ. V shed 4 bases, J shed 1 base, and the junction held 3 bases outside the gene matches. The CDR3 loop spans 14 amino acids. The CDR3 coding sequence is TGCGCCAGCAGCCAGACAGGGGCGAACACTGAAGCTTTCTTT. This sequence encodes CASSQTGANTEAFF. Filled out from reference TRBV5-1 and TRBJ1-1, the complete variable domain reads KAGVTQTPRYLIKTRGQQVTLSCSPISGHRSVSWYQQTPGQGLQFLFEYFSETQRNKGNFPGRFSGRQFSNSRSEMNVSTLELGDSALYLCASSQTGANTEAFFGQGTRLTVV.

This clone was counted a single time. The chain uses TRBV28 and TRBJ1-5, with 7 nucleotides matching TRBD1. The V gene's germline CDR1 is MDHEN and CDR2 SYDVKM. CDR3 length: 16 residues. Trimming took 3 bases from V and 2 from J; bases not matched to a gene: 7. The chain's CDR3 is CASSFTRGQGNQPQHF. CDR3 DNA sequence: TGTGCCAGCAGTTTCACGAGGGGGCAGGGCAATCAGCCCCAGCATTTT. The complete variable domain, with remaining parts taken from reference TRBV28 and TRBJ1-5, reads DVKVTQSSRYLVKRTGEKVFLECVQDMDHENMFWYRQDPGLGLRLIYFSYDVKMKEKGDIPEGYSVSREKKERFSLILESASTNQTSMYLCASSFTRGQGNQPQHFGDGTRLSIL.

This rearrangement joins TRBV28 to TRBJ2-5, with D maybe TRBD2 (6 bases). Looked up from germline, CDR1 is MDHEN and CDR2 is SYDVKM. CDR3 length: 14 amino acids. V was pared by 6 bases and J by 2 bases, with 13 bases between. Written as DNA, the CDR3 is TGTGCCAGCAGCCTCCGGGACTGGCAAGAGACCCAGTACTTC. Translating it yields CASSLRDWQETQYF. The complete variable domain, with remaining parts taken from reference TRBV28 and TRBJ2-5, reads DVKVTQSSRYLVKRTGEKVFLECVQDMDHENMFWYRQDPGLGLRLIYFSYDVKMKEKGDIPEGYSVSREKKERFSLILESASTNQTSMYLCASSLRDWQETQYFGPGTRLLVL.

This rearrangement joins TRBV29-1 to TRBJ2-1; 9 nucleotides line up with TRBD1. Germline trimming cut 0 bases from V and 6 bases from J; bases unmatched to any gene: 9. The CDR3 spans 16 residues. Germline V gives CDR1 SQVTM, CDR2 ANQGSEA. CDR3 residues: CSVEEPGTGPFNEQFF. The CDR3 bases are TGCAGCGTTGAAGAACCCGGGACAGGGCCTTTCAATGAGCAGTTCTTC.

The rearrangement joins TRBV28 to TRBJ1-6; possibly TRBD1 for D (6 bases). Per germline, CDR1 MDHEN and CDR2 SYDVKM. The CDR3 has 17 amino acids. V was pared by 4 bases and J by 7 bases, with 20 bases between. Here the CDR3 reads CASSSQPGGRGNSPLHF. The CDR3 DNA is TGTGCCAGCAGTTCCCAACCGGGGGGGCGAGGGAATTCACCCCTCCACTTT.

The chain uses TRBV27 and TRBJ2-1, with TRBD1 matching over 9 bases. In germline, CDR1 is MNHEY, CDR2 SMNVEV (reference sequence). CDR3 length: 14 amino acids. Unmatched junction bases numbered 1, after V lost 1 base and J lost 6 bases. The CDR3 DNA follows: TGTGCCAGCAGTTTATGGGACAGGGTCAATGAGCAGTTCTTC. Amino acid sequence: CASSLWDRVNEQFF.

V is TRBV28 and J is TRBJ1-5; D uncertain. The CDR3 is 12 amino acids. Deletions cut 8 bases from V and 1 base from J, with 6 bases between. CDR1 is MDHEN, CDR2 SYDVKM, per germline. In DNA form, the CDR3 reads TGTGCCAGCGGGGAGAGCAATCAGCCCCAGCATTTT. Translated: CASGESNQPQHF.

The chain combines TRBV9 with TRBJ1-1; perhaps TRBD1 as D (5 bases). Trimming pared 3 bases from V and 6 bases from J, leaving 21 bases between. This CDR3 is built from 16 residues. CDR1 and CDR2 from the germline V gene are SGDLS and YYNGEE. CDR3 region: CASSALAGTAMAEAFF. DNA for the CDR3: TGTGCCAGCAGCGCCTTAGCGGGGACGGCTATGGCTGAAGCTTTCTTT.

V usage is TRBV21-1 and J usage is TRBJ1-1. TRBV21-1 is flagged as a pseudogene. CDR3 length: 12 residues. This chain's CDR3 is CASSTAGTEAFF. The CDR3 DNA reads TGTGCCAGCAGCACGGCGGGGACTGAAGCTTTCTTT.

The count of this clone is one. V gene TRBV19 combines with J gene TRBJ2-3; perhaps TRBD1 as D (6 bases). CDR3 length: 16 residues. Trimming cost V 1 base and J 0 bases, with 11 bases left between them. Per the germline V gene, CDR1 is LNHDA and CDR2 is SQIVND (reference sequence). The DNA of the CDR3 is TGTGCCAGTAGTATAGGCAACAGGGTTAGCACAGATACGCAGTATTTT. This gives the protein CASSIGNRVSTDTQYF.

Here the CDR3 DNA reads TGTGCCAGCAGTTCAGCGGCCCGTACGCCCCAGCATTTT. Residues: CASSSAARTPQHF. The V and J genes are TRBV6-6 and TRBJ1-5; no definite D call. Germline values: CDR1 MNHNY, CDR2 SVGAGI (reference sequence). The CDR3 covers 13 residues. The V and J ends lost 4 bases and 9 bases respectively, with 13 bases between them.

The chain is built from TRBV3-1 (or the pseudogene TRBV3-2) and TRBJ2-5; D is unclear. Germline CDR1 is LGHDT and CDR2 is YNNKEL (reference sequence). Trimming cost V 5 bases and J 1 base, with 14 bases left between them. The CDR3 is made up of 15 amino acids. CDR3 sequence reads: CASSSPRQAQETQYF. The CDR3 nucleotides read TGTGCCAGCAGCTCCCCCAGGCAGGCCCAAGAGACCCAGTACTTC.

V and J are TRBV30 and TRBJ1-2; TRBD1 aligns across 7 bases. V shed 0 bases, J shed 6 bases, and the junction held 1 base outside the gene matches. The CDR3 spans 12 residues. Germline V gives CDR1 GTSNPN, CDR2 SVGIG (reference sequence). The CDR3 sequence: CAWSVRGHGYTF. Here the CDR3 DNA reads TGTGCCTGGAGTGTAAGGGGGCATGGCTACACCTTC.

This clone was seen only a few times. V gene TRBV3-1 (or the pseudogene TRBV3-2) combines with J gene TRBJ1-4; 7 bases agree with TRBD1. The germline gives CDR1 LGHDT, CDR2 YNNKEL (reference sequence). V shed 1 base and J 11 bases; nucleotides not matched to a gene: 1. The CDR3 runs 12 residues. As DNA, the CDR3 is TGTGCCAGCAGCCAAGCCAGGGGGAAACTGTTTTTT. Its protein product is CASSQARGKLFF.

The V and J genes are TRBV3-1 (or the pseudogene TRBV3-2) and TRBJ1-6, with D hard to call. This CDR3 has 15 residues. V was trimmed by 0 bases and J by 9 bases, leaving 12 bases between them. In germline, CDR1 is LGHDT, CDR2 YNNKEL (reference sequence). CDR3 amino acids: CASSQEAGPISPLHF. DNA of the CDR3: TGTGCCAGCAGCCAAGAGGCAGGTCCTATTTCACCCCTCCACTTT.

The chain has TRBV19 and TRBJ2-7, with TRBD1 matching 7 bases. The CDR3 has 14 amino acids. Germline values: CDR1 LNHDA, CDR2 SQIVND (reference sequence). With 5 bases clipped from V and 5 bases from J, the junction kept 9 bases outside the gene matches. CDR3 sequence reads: CASSPRQGVHEQYF. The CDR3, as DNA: TGTGCCAGTAGTCCCCGACAGGGAGTCCACGAGCAGTACTTC.

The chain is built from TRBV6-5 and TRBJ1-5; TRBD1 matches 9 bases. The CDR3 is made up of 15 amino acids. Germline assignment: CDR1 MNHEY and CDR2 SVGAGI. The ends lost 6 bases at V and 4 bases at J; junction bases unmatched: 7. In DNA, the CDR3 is TGTGCCAGCAGGCAACAGGGGGCTCAAAATCAGCCCCAGCATTTT. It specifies CASRQQGAQNQPQHF.

The CDR3 loop is CASSSGRDTYEQYF. The CDR3 DNA is TGTGCCAGTAGTAGCGGGAGGGATACCTACGAGCAGTACTTC. The genes are TRBV19 and TRBJ2-7; TRBD2 aligns across 9 bases. V lost 4 bases and J lost 2; bases outside the gene matches: 3. The CDR3 covers 14 residues. CDR1 LNHDA and CDR2 SQIVND come from the germline V gene (reference sequence).

The CDR3 protein is CASSLRRGWTYEQYF. CDR3 bases: TGTGCCAGCAGCTTGCGGCGCGGGTGGACCTACGAGCAGTACTTC. J is TRBJ2-7 and V is TRBV7-9, with D perhaps TRBD2 (5 bases). The CDR3 is 15 residues long. Trimming stripped 3 bases from V and 2 bases from J, with 14 bases between. Germline V gene sequence: CDR1 SEHNR, CDR2 FQNEAQ (reference sequence).

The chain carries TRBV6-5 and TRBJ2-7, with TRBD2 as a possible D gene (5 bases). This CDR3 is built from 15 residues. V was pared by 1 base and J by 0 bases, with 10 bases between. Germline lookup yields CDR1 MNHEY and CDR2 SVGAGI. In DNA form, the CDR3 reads TGTGCCAGCAGTTACTTCCCTAGCAGCTCCTACGAGCAGTACTTC. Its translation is CASSYFPSSSYEQYF.

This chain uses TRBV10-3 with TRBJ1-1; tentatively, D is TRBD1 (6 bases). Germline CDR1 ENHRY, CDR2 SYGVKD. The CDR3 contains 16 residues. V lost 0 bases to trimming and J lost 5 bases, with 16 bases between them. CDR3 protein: CAISESPWQGKTEAFF. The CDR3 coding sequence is TGTGCCATCAGTGAGTCTCCATGGCAGGGGAAAACTGAAGCTTTCTTT.

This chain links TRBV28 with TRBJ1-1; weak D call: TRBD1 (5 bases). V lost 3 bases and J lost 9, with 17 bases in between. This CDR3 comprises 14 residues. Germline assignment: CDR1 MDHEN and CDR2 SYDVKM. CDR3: CASSLDPTVVKAFF. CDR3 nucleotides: TGTGCCAGCAGTTTGGACCCGACAGTCGTGAAAGCTTTCTTT.

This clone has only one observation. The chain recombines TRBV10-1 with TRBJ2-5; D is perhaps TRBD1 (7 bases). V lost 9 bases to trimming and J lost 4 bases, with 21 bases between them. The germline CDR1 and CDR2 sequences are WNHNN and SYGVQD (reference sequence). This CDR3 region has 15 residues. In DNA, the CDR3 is TGCGCCAGTAATTACAGTTCCAGGGGGGCAGAGACCCAGTACTTC. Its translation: CASNYSSRGAETQYF.

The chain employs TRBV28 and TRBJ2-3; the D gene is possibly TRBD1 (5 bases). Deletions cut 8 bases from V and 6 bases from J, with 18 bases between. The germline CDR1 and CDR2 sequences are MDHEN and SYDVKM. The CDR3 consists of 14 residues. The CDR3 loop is CASQTNPPGDTQYF. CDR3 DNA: TGTGCCAGCCAAACCAACCCCCCAGGGGATACGCAGTATTTT.

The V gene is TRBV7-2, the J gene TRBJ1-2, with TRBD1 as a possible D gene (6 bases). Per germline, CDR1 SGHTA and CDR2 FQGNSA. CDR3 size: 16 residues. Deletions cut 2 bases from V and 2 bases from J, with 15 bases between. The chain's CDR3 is CASSLKAGAPNYGYTF. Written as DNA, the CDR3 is TGTGCCAGCAGCTTAAAAGCGGGGGCCCCCAACTATGGCTACACCTTC.

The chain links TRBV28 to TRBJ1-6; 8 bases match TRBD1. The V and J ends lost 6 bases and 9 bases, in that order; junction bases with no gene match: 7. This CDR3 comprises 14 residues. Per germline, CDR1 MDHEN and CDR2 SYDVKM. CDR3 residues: CASRADRGSSPLHF. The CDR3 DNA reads TGTGCCAGCAGGGCTGACAGGGGTTCTTCACCCCTCCACTTT.

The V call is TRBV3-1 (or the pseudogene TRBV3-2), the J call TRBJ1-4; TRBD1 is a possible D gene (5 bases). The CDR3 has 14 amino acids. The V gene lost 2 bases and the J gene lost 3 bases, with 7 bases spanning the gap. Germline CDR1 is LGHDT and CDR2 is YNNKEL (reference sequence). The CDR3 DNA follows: TGTGCCAGCAGCCAATTGGGGCCTAATGAAAAACTGTTTTTT. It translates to CASSQLGPNEKLFF.